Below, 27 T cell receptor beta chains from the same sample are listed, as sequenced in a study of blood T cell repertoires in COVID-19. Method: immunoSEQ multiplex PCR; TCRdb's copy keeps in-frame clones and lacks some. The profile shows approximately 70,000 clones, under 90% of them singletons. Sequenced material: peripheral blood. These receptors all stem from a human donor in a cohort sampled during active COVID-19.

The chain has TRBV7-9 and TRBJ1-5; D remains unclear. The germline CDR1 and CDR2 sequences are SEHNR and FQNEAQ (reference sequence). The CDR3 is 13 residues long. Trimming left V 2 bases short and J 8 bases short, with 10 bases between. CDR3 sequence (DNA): TGTGCCAGCAGCTTAAATCGGGGAGAGCCCCAGCATTTT. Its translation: CASSLNRGEPQHF.

CDR3 residues: CASRGGPPGDTQYF. The CDR3 DNA follows: TGTGCCAGCAGGGGGGGACCCCCGGGAGATACGCAGTATTTT. The genes are TRBV2 and TRBJ2-3, with D possibly TRBD2 on 6 matching bases. Trimming took 6 bases from V and 5 from J, leaving 15 bases between them. Per germline, CDR1 SNHLY and CDR2 FYNNEI. CDR3 size: 14 residues. Full variable domain (missing parts from reference TRBV2 and TRBJ2-3): EPEVTQTPSHQVTQMGQEVILRCVPISNHLYFYWYRQILGQKVEFLVSFYNNEISEKSEIFDDQFSVERPDGSNFTLKIRSTKLEDSAMYFCASRGGPPGDTQYFGPGTRLTVL.

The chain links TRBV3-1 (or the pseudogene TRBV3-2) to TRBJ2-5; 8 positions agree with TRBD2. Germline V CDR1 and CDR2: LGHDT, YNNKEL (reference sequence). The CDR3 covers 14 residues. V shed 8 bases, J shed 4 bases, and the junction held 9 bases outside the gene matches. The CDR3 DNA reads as TGTGCCAGCGCCGTCCGGGAGGGACGAGAGACCCAGTACTTC. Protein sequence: CASAVREGRETQYF.

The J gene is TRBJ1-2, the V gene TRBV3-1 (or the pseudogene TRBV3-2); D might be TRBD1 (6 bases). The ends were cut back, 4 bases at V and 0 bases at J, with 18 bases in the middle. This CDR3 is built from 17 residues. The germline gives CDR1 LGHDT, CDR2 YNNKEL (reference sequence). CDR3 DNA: TGTGCCAGCAGCCCGACCCCCGACAGGAGCACTAACTATGGCTACACCTTC. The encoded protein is CASSPTPDRSTNYGYTF.

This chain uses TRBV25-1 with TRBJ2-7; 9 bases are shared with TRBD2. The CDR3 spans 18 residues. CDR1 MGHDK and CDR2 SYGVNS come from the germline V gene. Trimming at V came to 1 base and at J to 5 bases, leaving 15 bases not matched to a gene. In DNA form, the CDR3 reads TGTGCCAGCAGTGAATCATTGCGTCGGGGGACTAGCATCCACGAGCAGTACTTC. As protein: CASSESLRRGTSIHEQYF.

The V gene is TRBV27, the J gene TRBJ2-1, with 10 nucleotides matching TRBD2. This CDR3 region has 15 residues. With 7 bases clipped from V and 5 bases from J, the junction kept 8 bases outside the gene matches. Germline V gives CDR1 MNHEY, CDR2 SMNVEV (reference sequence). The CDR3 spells CASNILAGYDNEQFF. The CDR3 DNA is TGTGCCAGCAATATACTAGCGGGATATGACAATGAGCAGTTCTTC.

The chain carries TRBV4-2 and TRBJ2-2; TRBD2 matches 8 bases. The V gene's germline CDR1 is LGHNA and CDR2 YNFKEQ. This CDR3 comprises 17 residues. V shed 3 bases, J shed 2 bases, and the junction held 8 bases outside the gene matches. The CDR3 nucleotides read TGTGCCAGCAGCCAGCTCGCCGGGACTAGTAACACCGGGGAGCTGTTTTTT. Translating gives CASSQLAGTSNTGELFF.

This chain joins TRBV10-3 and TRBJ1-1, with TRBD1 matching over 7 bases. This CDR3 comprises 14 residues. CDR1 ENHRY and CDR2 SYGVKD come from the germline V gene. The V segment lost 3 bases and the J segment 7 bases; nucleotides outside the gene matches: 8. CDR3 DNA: TGTGCCATCAGTGATCCGCCGGACAGGATTGAAGCTTTCTTT. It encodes CAISDPPDRIEAFF.

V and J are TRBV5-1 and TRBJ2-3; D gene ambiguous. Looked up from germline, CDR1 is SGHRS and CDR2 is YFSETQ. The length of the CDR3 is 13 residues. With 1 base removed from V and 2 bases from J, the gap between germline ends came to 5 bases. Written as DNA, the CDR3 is TGCGCCAGCAGCTTGACAGTCACAGATACGCAGTATTTT. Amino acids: CASSLTVTDTQYF.

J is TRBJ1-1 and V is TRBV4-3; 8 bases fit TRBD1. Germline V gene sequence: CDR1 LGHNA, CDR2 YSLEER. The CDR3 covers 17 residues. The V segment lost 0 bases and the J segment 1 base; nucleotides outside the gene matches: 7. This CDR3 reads CASSQEWTGWGNTEAFF. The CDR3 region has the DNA TGCGCCAGCAGCCAAGAGTGGACAGGGTGGGGGAACACTGAAGCTTTCTTT.

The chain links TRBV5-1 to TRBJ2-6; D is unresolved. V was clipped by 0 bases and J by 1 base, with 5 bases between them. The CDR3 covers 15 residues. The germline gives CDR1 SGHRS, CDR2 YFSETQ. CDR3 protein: CASSLGRSGANVLTF. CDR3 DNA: TGCGCCAGCAGCTTGGGGCGGTCTGGGGCCAACGTCCTGACTTTC.

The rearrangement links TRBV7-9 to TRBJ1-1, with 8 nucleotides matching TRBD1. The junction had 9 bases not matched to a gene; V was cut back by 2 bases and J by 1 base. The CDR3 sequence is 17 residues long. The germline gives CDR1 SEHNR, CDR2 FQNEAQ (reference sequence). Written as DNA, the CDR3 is TGTGCCAGCAGCTTATATCTCACAGGGGGAAAGAACACTGAAGCTTTCTTT. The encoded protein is CASSLYLTGGKNTEAFF.

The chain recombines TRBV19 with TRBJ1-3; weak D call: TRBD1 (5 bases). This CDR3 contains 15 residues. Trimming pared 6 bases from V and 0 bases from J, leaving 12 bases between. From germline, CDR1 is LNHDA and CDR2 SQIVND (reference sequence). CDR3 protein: CASRKTDSSGNTIYF. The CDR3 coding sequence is TGTGCCAGTAGAAAGACAGACAGCTCTGGAAACACCATATATTTT.

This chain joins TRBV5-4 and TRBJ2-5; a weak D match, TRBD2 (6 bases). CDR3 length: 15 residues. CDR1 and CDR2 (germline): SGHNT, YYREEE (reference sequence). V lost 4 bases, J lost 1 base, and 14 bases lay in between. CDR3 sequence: CASSRVSGVQETQYF. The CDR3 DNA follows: TGTGCCAGCAGCCGGGTATCGGGAGTCCAAGAGACCCAGTACTTC.

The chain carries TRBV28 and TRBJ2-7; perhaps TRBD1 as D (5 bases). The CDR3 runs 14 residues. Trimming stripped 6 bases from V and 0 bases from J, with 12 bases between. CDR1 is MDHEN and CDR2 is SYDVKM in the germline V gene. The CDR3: CASSLDRLSYEQYF. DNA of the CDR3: TGTGCCAGCAGCCTTGACAGACTCTCCTACGAGCAGTACTTC.

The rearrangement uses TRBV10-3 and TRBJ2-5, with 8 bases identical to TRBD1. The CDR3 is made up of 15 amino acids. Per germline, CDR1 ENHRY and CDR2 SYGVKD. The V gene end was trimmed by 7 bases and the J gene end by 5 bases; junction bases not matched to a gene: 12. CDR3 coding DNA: TGTGCCATCAAGGGTACCGGACAGGGTAGGGAGACCCAGTACTTC. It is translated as CAIKGTGQGRETQYF.

The CDR3 sequence is CASSQERGQSYGYTF. The CDR3 DNA reads as TGCGCCAGCAGCCAAGAGCGGGGTCAAAGCTATGGCTACACCTTC. The chain carries TRBV4-3 and TRBJ1-2; no clear D. Trimming pared 0 bases from V and 4 bases from J, leaving 12 bases between. CDR3 length: 15 amino acids. Germline CDR1 reads LGHNA; CDR2 reads YSLEER.

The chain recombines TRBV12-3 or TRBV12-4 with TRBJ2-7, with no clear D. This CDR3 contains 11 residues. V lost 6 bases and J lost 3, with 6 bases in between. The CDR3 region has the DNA TGTGCCAGCAGCCGCGACTACGAGCAGTACTTC. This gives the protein CASSRDYEQYF.

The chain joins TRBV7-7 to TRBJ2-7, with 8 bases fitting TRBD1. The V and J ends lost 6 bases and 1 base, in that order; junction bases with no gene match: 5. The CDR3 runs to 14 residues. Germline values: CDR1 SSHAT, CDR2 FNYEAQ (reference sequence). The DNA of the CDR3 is TGTGCCAGCAGTCCGGGACAGGCTTCCTACGAGCAGTACTTC. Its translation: CASSPGQASYEQYF.

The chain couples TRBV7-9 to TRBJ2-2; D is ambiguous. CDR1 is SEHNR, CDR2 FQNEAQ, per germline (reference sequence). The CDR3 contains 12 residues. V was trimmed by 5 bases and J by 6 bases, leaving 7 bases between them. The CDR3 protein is CASSKDSGELFF. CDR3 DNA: TGTGCCAGCAGCAAAGACTCCGGGGAGCTGTTTTTT. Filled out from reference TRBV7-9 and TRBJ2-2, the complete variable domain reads DTGVSQNPRHKITKRGQNVTFRCDPISEHNRLYWYRQTLGQGPEFLTYFQNEAQLEKSRLLSDRFSAERPKGSFSTLEIQRTEQGDSAMYLCASSKDSGELFFGEGSRLTVL.

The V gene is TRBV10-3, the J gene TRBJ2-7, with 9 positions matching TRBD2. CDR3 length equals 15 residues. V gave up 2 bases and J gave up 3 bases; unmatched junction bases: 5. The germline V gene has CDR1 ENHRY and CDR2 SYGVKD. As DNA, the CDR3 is TGTGCCATCAGTGAGAACAGCGGGGGGTACTACGAGCAGTACTTC. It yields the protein CAISENSGGYYEQYF.

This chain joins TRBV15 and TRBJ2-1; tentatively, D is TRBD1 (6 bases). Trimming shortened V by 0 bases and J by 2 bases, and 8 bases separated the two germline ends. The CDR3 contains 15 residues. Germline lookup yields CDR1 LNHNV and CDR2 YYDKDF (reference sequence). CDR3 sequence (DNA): TGTGCCACCAGCAGAGAACAGGGAGCCTACAATGAGCAGTTCTTC. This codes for CATSREQGAYNEQFF.

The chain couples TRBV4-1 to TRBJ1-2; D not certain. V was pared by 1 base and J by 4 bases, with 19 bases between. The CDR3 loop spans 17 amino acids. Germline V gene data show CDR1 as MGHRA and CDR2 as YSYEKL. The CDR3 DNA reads TGCGCCAGCAGCCAAGGTGGTAGTTTAACCGGCGGCTATGGCTACACCTTC. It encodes CASSQGGSLTGGYGYTF.

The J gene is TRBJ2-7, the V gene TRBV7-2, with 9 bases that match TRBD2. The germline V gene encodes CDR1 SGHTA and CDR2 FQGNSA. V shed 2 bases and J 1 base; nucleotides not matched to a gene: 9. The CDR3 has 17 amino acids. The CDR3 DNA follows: TGTGCCAGCAGCTTATTGTTGGCCCTAGCGGGATCCTACGAGCAGTACTTC. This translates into CASSLLLALAGSYEQYF.

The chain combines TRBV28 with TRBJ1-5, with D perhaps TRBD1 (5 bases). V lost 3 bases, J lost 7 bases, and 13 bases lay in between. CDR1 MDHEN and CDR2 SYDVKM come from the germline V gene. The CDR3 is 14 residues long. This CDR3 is CASSFGGVGQPQHF. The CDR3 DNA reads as TGTGCCAGCAGTTTCGGGGGGGTGGGACAGCCCCAGCATTTT.

CDR3 sequence: CASGSAGPSYNEQFF. The CDR3 DNA reads as TGCGCCAGCGGCTCTGCGGGACCGAGTTACAATGAGCAGTTCTTC. This chain connects TRBV5-1 to TRBJ2-1; the D gene is possibly TRBD2 (6 bases). Germline CDR1 and CDR2: SGHRS and YFSETQ. The CDR3 contains 15 residues. V was shortened by 7 bases and J by 4 bases, with 18 bases between the two germline ends.

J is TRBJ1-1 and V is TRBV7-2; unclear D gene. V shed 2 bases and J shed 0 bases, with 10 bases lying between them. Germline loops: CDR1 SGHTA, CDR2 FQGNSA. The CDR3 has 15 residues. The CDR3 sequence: CASSLSISMNTEAFF. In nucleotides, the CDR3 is TGTGCCAGCAGCTTAAGCATTTCCATGAACACTGAAGCTTTCTTT.